This is a list of T cell receptor beta chains from one sample in a study of identical twins. TCRdb passed the 5' RACE reads through MiXCR, listing each CDR3 protein once. The data show roughly 1.6 million distinct CDR3 sequences, more than 30% seen once. Sequences were obtained from cord blood. These receptor sequences come from a newborn girl in good health. Each CDR3 is given with its conserved first and last residue. A D gene is named only where the DNA matches it firmly. Part of the rows lack a size; the others show once, few, many or a class for expanded clones.

abundance | j_gene | v_gene | d_gene | CDR3nt | CDR3aa
- | TRBJ2-7 | TRBV2 | TRBD2 | TGTGCCAGCACCGGACTAGCGGGGCAGAGCTCCTACGAGCAGTACTTC | CASTGLAGQSSYEQYF
- | TRBJ2-7 | TRBV27 | TRBD2 | TGTGCCAGCAGTTTATTTTCGTTACCTAGGACTAGGGACTACAATGAGCAGTACTTC | CASSLFSLPRTRDYNEQYF
- | TRBJ2-7 | TRBV13 | TRBD2 | TGTGCCAGCAGCTCCTTCCCCGGGACTAGCGGGAGGCCCGCCTACGAGCAGTACTTC | CASSSFPGTSGRPAYEQYF
- | TRBJ1-1 | TRBV10-3 | TRBD1 | TGTGCCATCACTCTGGACAGGGACACTGAAGCTTTCTTT | CAITLDRDTEAFF
- | TRBJ2-1 | TRBV20-1 | - | TGCAGTGCTAGAGGGCCCCCCTCCAATGAGCAGTTCTTC | CSARGPPSNEQFF
- | TRBJ2-7 | TRBV29-1 | - | TGCAGCGTTGTCTCCGGGACAACCGAGCAGTACTTC | CSVVSGTTEQYF
- | TRBJ2-3 | TRBV12-3/TRBV12-4 | - | TGTGCCAGCAGCGAGAAGGGAGCCACAGATACGCAGTATTTT | CASSEKGATDTQYF
few | TRBJ2-7 | TRBV10-1 | - | TGCGCCAGCAGTGACCCGCTCGACGGATCCCCGTGGGGCTACGAGCAGTACTTC | CASSDPLDGSPWGYEQYF
- | TRBJ2-7 | TRBV6-5 | TRBD2 | TGTGCCAGCAGTTACAGGGGACTAGCCCTTTACGAGCAGTACTTC | CASSYRGLALYEQYF
few | TRBJ2-1 | TRBV5-1 | TRBD2 | TGCGCCAGCAGCTTGACTAGCGGGAGAGGCCCATTCTCCTACAATGAGCAGTTCTTC | CASSLTSGRGPFSYNEQFF
- | TRBJ2-1 | TRBV4-1 | - | TGCGCCAGCAGCCAAGACGGGGGAGATTTAGACAATGAGCAGTTCTTC | CASSQDGGDLDNEQFF
few | TRBJ2-1 | TRBV15 | TRBD2 | TGTGCCACCAGGGGTAGCGGGAGCATCTACAATGAGCAGTTCTTC | CATRGSGSIYNEQFF
- | TRBJ2-1 | TRBV10-2 | TRBD2 | TGCGCCAGCTACGGGGGGGGACGTGGGCAGTTCTTC | CASYGGGRGQFF
many | TRBJ1-2 | TRBV12-3/TRBV12-4 | TRBD1 | TGTGCCAGCAGATTGACAGGGAGCTATGGCTACACCTTC | CASRLTGSYGYTF
- | TRBJ2-3 | TRBV29-1 | - | TGCAGCGTTGAAAGGCAGGCGGATACGCAGTATTTT | CSVERQADTQYF
many | TRBJ1-2 | TRBV3-1 | - | TGTGCCAGCAGCCAAACAAGTGGCTACACCTTC | CASSQTSGYTF
many | TRBJ2-5 | TRBV6-5 | TRBD2 | TGTGCCAGCAGTTACTCGTTCGAACTAGCGGCTAAGCAAGAGACCCAGTACTTC | CASSYSFELAAKQETQYF
- | TRBJ1-1 | TRBV29-1 | - | TGCAGCGTTGGCGCCTTACAGCTTACTGAAGCTTTCTTT | CSVGALQLTEAFF
- | TRBJ1-6 | TRBV6-5 | TRBD1 | TGTGCCAGCAGTTACTCGTGGCTCGCGGACAGGGACGATTCACCCCTCCACTTT | CASSYSWLADRDDSPLHF
few | TRBJ1-1 | TRBV27 | TRBD1 | TGTGCCAGCAGTTTAAGGGGGCTCAGGGACACTGAAGCTTTCTTT | CASSLRGLRDTEAFF
few | TRBJ1-2 | TRBV7-8 | TRBD1 | TGTGCCAGCAGCGTCCGGGACAGGGGGCCCTATGGCTACACCTTC | CASSVRDRGPYGYTF
- | TRBJ1-5 | TRBV30 | - | TGTGCCTGGAGCCGGGACGTGAAGCCCCAGCATTTT | CAWSRDVKPQHF
few | TRBJ2-7 | TRBV3-1 | TRBD2 | TGTGCCAGCAGCCGACTAGCGGGAGAGACCTACGAGCAGTACTTC | CASSRLAGETYEQYF
- | TRBJ2-1 | TRBV6-6 | - | TGTGCCAGCAGTCAGGTATTCGGGGAGTACAATGAGCAGTTCTTC | CASSQVFGEYNEQFF
- | TRBJ2-7 | TRBV14 | TRBD1 | TGTGCCAGCAGACATGGGACACCGGACAGGGAAGAATCCTACAATGAGCAGTACTTC | CASRHGTPDREESYNEQYF
few | TRBJ2-5 | TRBV20-1 | - | TGCAGTGCTAGCCCGGGAAAGACCCAGTACTTC | CSASPGKTQYF
- | TRBJ2-5 | TRBV20-1 | TRBD2 | TGCAGTGCTAGAGAGGCTAGCGGGAGATTGGCCCAGTACTTC | CSAREASGRLAQYF
many | TRBJ2-5 | TRBV6-5 | - | TGTGCCAGCAGTTACCAGATGGCAGTTCAAGAGACCCAGTACTTC | CASSYQMAVQETQYF
few | TRBJ2-5 | TRBV5-1 | TRBD2 | TGCGCCAGCAGTCCGAAACTAGCGGCAAGTGAGCAGTACTTC | CASSPKLAASEQYF
- | TRBJ1-6 | TRBV10-3 | TRBD1 | TGTGCCATCAGTGAGTTCTCGGGACAGGGGTCCTCACCCCTCCACTTT | CAISEFSGQGSSPLHF
- | TRBJ1-1 | TRBV29-1 | - | TGCAGCGTTGAAGTCCAGGGGAACACTGAAGCTTTCTTT | CSVEVQGNTEAFF
- | TRBJ1-4 | TRBV7-9 | TRBD1 | TGTGCCAGCAGCTTAACCGGGACAGGGGGTGAAAAACTGTTTTTT | CASSLTGTGGEKLFF
- | TRBJ2-3 | TRBV4-1 | TRBD1 | TGCGCCAGCAGCCAACCGGGACAGTCACTCACAGATACGCAGTATTTT | CASSQPGQSLTDTQYF
- | TRBJ2-3 | TRBV3-1 | TRBD2 | TGTGCCAGCAGCCAGAGGACGACTAGCGGGACCAAAGATACGCAGTATTTT | CASSQRTTSGTKDTQYF
few | TRBJ1-1 | TRBV4-2 | TRBD1 | TGTGCCAGCAGCCAACGCCTTCACAGGGGCCACACTGAAGCTTTCTTT | CASSQRLHRGHTEAFF
- | TRBJ2-7 | TRBV11-1 | TRBD1 | TGTGCCAGCAGCCTTCCGGGACAGGGGACCTCCTACGAGCAGTACTTC | CASSLPGQGTSYEQYF
- | TRBJ2-7 | TRBV25-1 | - | TGTGCCAGCAGTACACTAGGCCAGGCCTACAATGAGCAGTACTTC | CASSTLGQAYNEQYF
- | TRBJ1-2 | TRBV6-1 | - | TGTGCCAGCAGTAACGCTCAGGGGAGTTGGGGAAACTATGGCTACACCTTC | CASSNAQGSWGNYGYTF
few | TRBJ2-5 | TRBV20-1 | - | TGCAGTGCTAGCGAGGGACTCAAGGGAGGAAAGACCCAGTACTTC | CSASEGLKGGKTQYF
few | TRBJ2-7 | TRBV28 | TRBD2 | TGTGCCAGCAGTTCCCCTACACTAGCGGCGTCCTACAATGAGCAGTACTTC | CASSSPTLAASYNEQYF
- | TRBJ2-2 | TRBV29-1 | - | TGCAGCGTTGGCCGTACAGGGAACACCGGGGAGCTGTTTTTT | CSVGRTGNTGELFF
- | TRBJ2-1 | TRBV4-1 | - | TGCGCCAGCAGCCAAGGGGTGGGGGGAAGCAATGAGCAGTTCTTC | CASSQGVGGSNEQFF
- | TRBJ1-2 | TRBV20-1 | - | TGCAGTGCTAGGGACAAGGGGAGGTATGGCTACACCTTC | CSARDKGRYGYTF
few | TRBJ2-7 | TRBV27 | - | TGTGCCAGCAGTTTATCCCCAACAGCGAGGGATGAGCAGTACTTC | CASSLSPTARDEQYF
few | TRBJ2-3 | TRBV5-1 | - | TGCGCCAGCAGCGCGGGACAGTTTGTTTCAGATACGCAGTATTTT | CASSAGQFVSDTQYF
- | TRBJ1-2 | TRBV2 | - | TGTGCCAGCAGTGAGGTGGTTCAAAGAGGATATGGCTACACCTTC | CASSEVVQRGYGYTF
- | TRBJ1-4 | TRBV20-1 | TRBD1 | TGCAGTGCTAGCCCTTCGACAGGGAATAATGAAAAACTGTTTTTT | CSASPSTGNNEKLFF
- | TRBJ2-5 | TRBV20-1 | TRBD2 | TGCAGTGCCGTCGGACCGGGACTAGCGGCGAATGAGCAGTACTTC | CSAVGPGLAANEQYF
few | TRBJ2-7 | TRBV20-1 | TRBD2 | TGCAGTGCTCGGACTAGCGTCTACGAGCAGTACTTC | CSARTSVYEQYF
- | TRBJ1-1 | TRBV20-1 | - | TGCAGTGCTAGAGATCCCCTAAGGGACACTGAAGCTTTCTTT | CSARDPLRDTEAFF
- | TRBJ2-1 | TRBV11-2 | - | TGTGCCAGCAGCTCCCTCGGGGTATCTCAAGAGACCCAGTTCTTC | CASSSLGVSQETQFF
- | TRBJ1-2 | TRBV24-1 | - | TGTGCCACCAGTGATAACACGGGATTATATGGCTACACCTTC | CATSDNTGLYGYTF
- | TRBJ2-7 | TRBV5-1 | - | TGCGCCAGCAGCTTGACGGGAACAGCTGGGGAGCAGTACTTC | CASSLTGTAGEQYF
few | TRBJ2-3 | TRBV5-1 | - | TGCGCCAGCAGCACCTGGACTAGCACAGATACGCAGTATTTT | CASSTWTSTDTQYF
- | TRBJ1-3 | TRBV5-5 | TRBD1 | TGTGCCAGCAGCGCGGACAGGGGGTTCGGAAACACCATATATTTT | CASSADRGFGNTIYF
few | TRBJ1-2 | TRBV5-5 | TRBD1 | TGTGCCAGCAGCTTCTCCACAGGGGGCGACTATGGCTACACCTTC | CASSFSTGGDYGYTF
- | TRBJ2-7 | TRBV18 | - | TGTGCCAGCTCACCACAGGTAGCAAGCTCCTACGAGCAGTACTTC | CASSPQVASSYEQYF
few | TRBJ1-6 | TRBV5-1 | - | TGCGCCAGCAGCTTGGGGGTACAGAGCTCCTATAATTCACCCCTCCACTTT | CASSLGVQSSYNSPLHF
- | TRBJ1-1 | TRBV10-3 | - | TGTGCCATCAGTCAGAAATCCAACACTGAAGCTTTCTTT | CAISQKSNTEAFF